This T cell receptor beta chain was found in a study of blood T cell repertoires in COVID-19. As for the study in general: COVID-19 samples collected from the United States, Italy and Spain covered acute and convalescent phases. T cells, B-cell-depleted T cells, or PBMCs provided the cDNA or gDNA that served as material.

This clone was counted once. As handled by the study authors: Reference gene primers were amplified, and this amplification served to estimate nucleated cell counts. Produced via immunoSEQ multiplex PCR; TCRdb's table is partial and in-frame only. Clone size and the V and J calls come from that table; the DNA yielded D and trimming. The sample has approximately 210,000 clones; approximately 87% are singletons. Sequenced input: peripheral blood. The sequence was collected from a woman aged 65 to 85 with active or convalescent COVID-19.

CDR3 sequence (DNA): TGCGCCAGCAGCCCCCAAAGGGGGGTCGTATCGGGACTAGTGGAGACCCAGTACTTC. It codes for CASSPQRGVVSGLVETQYF. This rearrangement joins TRBV5-1 to TRBJ2-5, with 8 nucleotides matching TRBD2. Losses at the gene ends were 4 bases for V and 5 bases for J; bases not matched to a gene: 22. The CDR3 loop spans 19 amino acids. Germline CDR1 and CDR2: SGHRS and YFSETQ. Variable domain in full (rest from reference TRBV5-1 and TRBJ2-5): KAGVTQTPRYLIKTRGQQVTLSCSPISGHRSVSWYQQTPGQGLQFLFEYFSETQRNKGNFPGRFSGRQFSNSRSEMNVSTLELGDSALYLCASSPQRGVVSGLVETQYFGPGTRLLVL.